A selection of T cell receptor beta chains follows, all from one sample in a study of identical twins. TCRdb recomputed calls from the 5' RACE reads with MiXCR, one row per CDR3 protein. The sample records 200,000 to 250,000 distinct CDR3 sequences, about an eighth being singletons. Sequenced input: memory (CD45RO+) T cells sorted from blood. These receptors were collected from a woman aged 18-29 years in good health. Both conserved end residues are part of each CDR3. D genes are given only for firm matches. Only part of the rows carry a size: once, few, many, or a class if the clone is expanded.

>15|TRBD2|TRBV14|TRBJ2-3|.
CASSQGLAPTDTQYF
TGTGCCAGCAGCCAAGGACTAGCCCCCACAGATACGCAGTATTTT
>15|.|TRBV12-3/TRBV12-4|TRBJ2-1|few
CASSLIGGINNEQFF
TGTGCCAGCAGTTTAATAGGGGGGATCAACAATGAGCAGTTCTTC
>14|.|TRBV12-3/TRBV12-4|TRBJ1-1|many
CASSLGSVNTEAFF
TGTGCCAGCAGTTTAGGGTCCGTGAACACTGAAGCTTTCTTT
>16|TRBD2|TRBV7-2|TRBJ2-7|.
CASSFQAQLAGGEQYF
TGTGCCAGCAGCTTTCAGGCTCAACTAGCGGGAGGCGAGCAGTACTTC
>15|TRBD2|TRBV12-3/TRBV12-4|TRBJ2-1|.
CASSSRVAGVNEQFF
TGTGCCAGCAGTTCAAGGGTAGCGGGAGTTAATGAGCAGTTCTTC
>11|.|TRBV7-2|TRBJ1-2|.
CASSSRFGYTF
TGTGCCAGCAGCTCCAGATTTGGCTACACCTTC
>13|.|TRBV7-2|TRBJ1-5|.
CASSLPYNQPQHF
TGTGCCAGCAGCCTACCCTACAATCAGCCCCAGCATTTT
>18|.|TRBV12-3/TRBV12-4|TRBJ2-7|few
CASSLARLGPTGDNEQYF
TGTGCCAGCAGTTTAGCGAGGCTAGGACCGACGGGGGATAACGAGCAGTACTTC
>12|.|TRBV29-1|TRBJ1-6|many
CSAGLMNSPLHF
TGCAGCGCGGGACTGATGAATTCACCCCTCCACTTT
>14|TRBD1|TRBV5-5|TRBJ1-1|few
CASSSRDRGDQAFF
TGTGCCAGCAGCTCCCGGGACAGGGGGGATCAAGCTTTCTTT
>14|.|TRBV6-5|TRBJ2-1|few
CASSYSERGNEQFF
TGTGCCAGCAGTTACTCGGAAAGGGGTAATGAGCAGTTCTTC
>13|.|TRBV6-2/TRBV6-3|TRBJ2-1|.
CASSYSKGGEQFF
TGTGCCAGCAGTTACTCGAAGGGGGGTGAGCAGTTCTTC
>19|.|TRBV28|TRBJ2-1|many
CASSSTRSRGFASYNEQFF
TGTGCCAGCAGTTCTACTCGGTCGAGGGGGTTTGCGTCCTACAATGAGCAGTTCTTC
>16|TRBD2|TRBV9|TRBJ2-5|few
CASSESSGGAQETQYF
TGTGCCAGCAGCGAGAGTAGCGGGGGGGCACAAGAGACCCAGTACTTC
>16|TRBD1|TRBV12-3/TRBV12-4|TRBJ2-7|few
CASSRTWDSSSYEQYF
TGTGCCAGCAGTAGGACGTGGGACAGCTCTTCCTACGAGCAGTACTTC
>12|.|TRBV7-9|TRBJ1-2|many
CASSASNYGYTF
TGTGCCAGCAGCGCGTCTAACTATGGCTACACCTTC
>12|TRBD1|TRBV20-1|TRBJ2-3|few
CSAQTGADTQYF
TGCAGTGCCCAAACAGGGGCAGATACGCAGTATTTT
>14|.|TRBV12-5|TRBJ2-7|once
CASGLMGNSYEQYF
TGTGCTAGTGGTTTAATGGGGAACTCCTACGAGCAGTACTTC
>13|TRBD1|TRBV20-1|TRBJ1-1|.
CSARTGGETEAFF
TGCAGTGCAAGGACAGGGGGAGAGACTGAAGCTTTCTTT
>14|.|TRBV5-1|TRBJ2-7|.
CASFRTRGDSEQYF
TGCGCCAGCTTTCGGACAAGAGGGGACTCAGAGCAGTACTTC
>14|.|TRBV27|TRBJ1-1|.
CASRLDIRGTEAFF
TGTGCCAGCAGATTGGACATTAGGGGTACTGAAGCTTTCTTT
>16|TRBD2|TRBV5-1|TRBJ2-3|many
CASSRRAGAITDTQYF
TGCGCCAGCAGCCGCCGAGCGGGGGCAATCACAGATACGCAGTATTTT
>14|TRBD1|TRBV3-1|TRBJ1-1|many
CASSQGQGNTEAFF
TGTGCCAGCAGCCAAGGACAGGGAAACACTGAAGCTTTCTTT
>16|.|TRBV7-9|TRBJ1-6|many
CASSSRAAAGNSPLHF
TGTGCCAGCAGCTCCCGGGCCGCAGCAGGGAATTCACCCCTCCACTTT
>14|.|TRBV7-2|TRBJ1-1|.
CASSFTRGNTEAFF
TGTGCCAGCAGCTTTACAAGGGGGAACACTGAAGCTTTCTTT
>14|.|TRBV12-3/TRBV12-4|TRBJ1-1|few
CASRAGGGGTEAFF
TGTGCCAGCAGGGCGGGAGGAGGCGGCACTGAAGCTTTCTTT
>16|TRBD1|TRBV5-6|TRBJ2-7|many
CASSPELGTGSYEQYF
TGTGCCAGCAGCCCGGAGTTAGGGACAGGGTCCTACGAGCAGTACTTC
>16|.|TRBV7-9|TRBJ2-2|.
CASSLSRTALTGELFF
TGTGCCAGCAGCTTGTCGCGGACAGCCCTCACCGGGGAGCTGTTTTTT
>16|TRBD2|TRBV5-1|TRBJ2-1|.
CASSLSPGGKTNEQFF
TGCGCCAGCAGCTTGTCCCCGGGGGGGAAAACGAATGAGCAGTTCTTC
>15|.|TRBV24-1|TRBJ2-3|few
CATSDLGQGPDTQYF
TGTGCCACCAGTGATTTGGGCCAGGGTCCAGATACGCAGTATTTT
>14|.|TRBV7-8|TRBJ1-5|many
CASSLGGGNQPQHF
TGTGCCAGCAGCTTAGGGGGAGGCAATCAGCCCCAGCATTTT
>15|TRBD2|TRBV3-1|TRBJ2-1|many
CASRSGTSGYNEQFF
TGTGCCAGCAGATCCGGGACTAGCGGCTACAATGAGCAGTTCTTC
>15|.|TRBV7-7|TRBJ2-1|few
CASSPTTGLSSEQFF
TGTGCCAGCAGCCCAACGACCGGCTTATCCAGTGAGCAGTTCTTC
>15|.|TRBV30|TRBJ2-1|few
CAWSLGQAPYNEQFF
TGTGCCTGGAGCCTGGGGCAAGCTCCCTACAATGAGCAGTTCTTC
>18|TRBD2|TRBV5-1|TRBJ2-2|few
CASSPQTSGRPNTGELFF
TGCGCCAGCAGCCCCCAGACTAGCGGGAGGCCCAACACCGGGGAGCTGTTTTTT
>13|TRBD1|TRBV20-1|TRBJ1-1|.
CSARRTGYTEAFF
TGCAGTGCTAGAAGGACAGGGTACACTGAAGCTTTCTTT
>13|TRBD1|TRBV19|TRBJ1-6|.
CASSSTGVSPLHF
TGTGCCAGTAGTTCGACAGGGGTTTCACCCCTCCACTTT
>14|.|TRBV11-2|TRBJ1-1|few
CASSLDPTATEAFF
TGTGCCAGCAGCTTAGATCCAACAGCCACTGAAGCTTTCTTT
>15|TRBD1|TRBV20-1|TRBJ1-1|.
CSARRQGAGNTEAFF
TGCAGTGCTAGACGACAGGGGGCCGGGAACACTGAAGCTTTCTTT
>14|TRBD1|TRBV12-3/TRBV12-4|TRBJ1-2|few
CASSYAGGNYGYTF
TGTGCCAGCAGTTACGCAGGGGGCAACTATGGCTACACCTTC
>13|.|TRBV6-5|TRBJ1-2|.
CASSYGRLRGYTF
TGTGCCAGCAGTTACGGTCGACTTCGGGGCTACACCTTC
>15|.|TRBV15|TRBJ2-1|.
CATSNYREDYNEQFF
TGTGCCACCAGCAATTACCGGGAAGACTACAATGAGCAGTTCTTC
>12|.|TRBV2|TRBJ2-5|.
CASRAYQETQYF
TGTGCCAGCAGGGCGTACCAAGAGACCCAGTACTTC
>14|TRBD1|TRBV19|TRBJ2-3|many
CASSLDRGGDTQYF
TGTGCCAGTAGTCTGGACAGGGGGGGAGATACGCAGTATTTT
>14|.|TRBV18|TRBJ1-4|many
CASSPNRDTEKLFF
TGTGCCAGCTCCCCAAACAGGGATACAGAAAAACTGTTTTTT
>11|.|TRBV6-2/TRBV6-3|TRBJ1-1|few
CASSFFGEAFF
TGTGCCAGCAGTTTTTTTGGTGAAGCTTTCTTT
>13|TRBD1|TRBV19|TRBJ2-3|few
CASSSYRGDTQYF
TGTGCCAGTAGTTCGTACAGGGGAGATACGCAGTATTTT
>15|.|TRBV7-2|TRBJ2-5|.
CASSQNKGRVETQYF
TGTGCCAGCAGCCAAAACAAGGGGCGGGTAGAGACCCAGTACTTC